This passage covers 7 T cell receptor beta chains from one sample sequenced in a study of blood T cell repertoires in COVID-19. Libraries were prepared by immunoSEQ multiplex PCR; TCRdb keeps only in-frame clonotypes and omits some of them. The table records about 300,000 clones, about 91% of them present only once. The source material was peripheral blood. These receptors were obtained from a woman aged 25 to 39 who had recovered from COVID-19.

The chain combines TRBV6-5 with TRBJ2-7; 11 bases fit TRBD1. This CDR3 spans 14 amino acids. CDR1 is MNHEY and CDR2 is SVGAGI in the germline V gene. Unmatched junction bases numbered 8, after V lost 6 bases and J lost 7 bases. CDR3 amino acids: CASSRGQGAREQYF. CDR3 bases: TGTGCCAGCAGCCGAGGACAGGGGGCGCGGGAGCAGTACTTC.

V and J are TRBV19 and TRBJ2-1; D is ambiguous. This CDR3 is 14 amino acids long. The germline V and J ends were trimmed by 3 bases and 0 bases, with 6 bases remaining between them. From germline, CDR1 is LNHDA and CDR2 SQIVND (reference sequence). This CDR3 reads CASSILHSYNEQFF. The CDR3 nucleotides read TGTGCCAGTAGTATCTTACACTCCTACAATGAGCAGTTCTTC.

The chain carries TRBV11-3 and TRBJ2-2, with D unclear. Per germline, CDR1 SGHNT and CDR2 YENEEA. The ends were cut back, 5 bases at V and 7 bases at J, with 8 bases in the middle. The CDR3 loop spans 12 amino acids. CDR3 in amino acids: CASSIPSGELFF. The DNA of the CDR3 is TGTGCCAGCAGCATTCCGAGCGGGGAGCTGTTTTTT.

The CDR3 sequence: CASSVWEGRTDTQYF. CDR3 sequence (DNA): TGTGCCAGCAGCGTATGGGAGGGGAGGACAGATACGCAGTATTTT. V gene TRBV9 combines with J gene TRBJ2-3; the match to TRBD2 covers 7 bases. Germline V gene lookup returns CDR1 SGDLS and CDR2 YYNGEE. CDR3 length equals 15 residues. V was pared by 1 base and J by 3 bases, with 5 bases of the junction left unmatched.

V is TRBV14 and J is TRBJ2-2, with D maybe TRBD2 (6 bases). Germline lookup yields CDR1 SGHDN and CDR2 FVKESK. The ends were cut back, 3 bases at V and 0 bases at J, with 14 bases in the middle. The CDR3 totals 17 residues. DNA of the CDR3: TGTGCCAGCAGCCAGTTTACCGGGACTTCGAACACCGGGGAGCTGTTTTTT. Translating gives CASSQFTGTSNTGELFF. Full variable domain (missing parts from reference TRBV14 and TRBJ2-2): EAGVTQFPSHSVIEKGQTVTLRCDPISGHDNLYWYRRVMGKEIKFLLHFVKESKQDESGMPNNRFLAERTGGTYSTLKVQPAELEDSGVYFCASSQFTGTSNTGELFFGEGSRLTVL.

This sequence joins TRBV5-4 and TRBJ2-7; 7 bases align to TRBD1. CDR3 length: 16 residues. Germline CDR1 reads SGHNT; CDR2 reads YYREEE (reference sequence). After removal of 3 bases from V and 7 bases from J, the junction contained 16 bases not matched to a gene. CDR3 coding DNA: TGTGCCAGCAGCTCACCCCCGGGACAGTCTACGTGGGAGCAGTACTTC. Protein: CASSSPPGQSTWEQYF.

The CDR3 bases are TGTGCCAGCAGCCCGGGACTAGCGGGAGGGGAGACCCAGTACTTC. Translating it yields CASSPGLAGGETQYF. V usage is TRBV7-7 and J usage is TRBJ2-5; TRBD2 aligns across 16 bases. The CDR3 covers 15 residues. V gave up 5 bases and J gave up 5 bases; unmatched junction bases: 2. The germline V gene encodes CDR1 SSHAT and CDR2 FNYEAQ (reference sequence).